The clone carrying this TCR beta chain occurred a few times. No antigen is known for it. This sample was taken from a study of glioma-infiltrating T cells. Notes on the study in general: Above-expected tissue-blood divergence occurred in all gliomas, most in low-grade ones.

Trimming removed 0 bases from V and 2 bases from J, with 11 bases in between. Germline CDR1 and CDR2: MGHRA and YSYEKL. This CDR3 has 15 residues. Using RNA template, CDR3s of TCR alpha and beta were amplified with iRepertoire arm-PCR. One-step reverse transcription and amplification started from roughly 100-400 ng of tissue mRNA or PBMC total RNA. TCRdb itself ran the multiplex PCR reads through MiXCR, one entry per CDR3 protein. This sample carries roughly 120,000 distinct CDR3 sequences, around 25% of them seen once, and the ten largest clones take under 45%. The sequence was collected from a human donor with low-grade glioma or glioblastoma, undergoing nonglioma brain surgery, or in good health (not recorded which). The sequenced sample was glioma tissue, nonneoplastic brain tissue, or PBMCs (not recorded which). The J gene is TRBJ2-7, the V gene TRBV4-1; either TRBD1 or TRBD2 may supply D (7 bases each). The CDR3 reads CASSQEQGGTYEQYF. CDR3 coding DNA: TGCGCCAGCAGCCAAGAGCAGGGGGGGACCTACGAGCAGTACTTC.